Reported below is one TCR beta chain. This entry is derived from a study of T cells expressing NK-cell markers. Germline V CDR1 and CDR2: KGHDR, SFDVKD. There are 14 residues in the CDR3. TCRdb reprocessed the 5' RACE reads; each CDR3 protein has one entry and no DNA is given. The table for this sample gives under 200,000 distinct CDR3 sequences. Sequencing was done on a sample of blood T cells: a sorted CD56 or NKG2C T cell subset, CD4+ or CD8+ T cells, or bulk PBMC T cells (not recorded which). V is TRBV24-1 and J is TRBJ2-5; there is no DNA to check the TCRdb D call of TRBD2. This sequence was found in a woman aged 18 to 69 in good health. The CDR3 protein is CATSDPRAWETQYF.